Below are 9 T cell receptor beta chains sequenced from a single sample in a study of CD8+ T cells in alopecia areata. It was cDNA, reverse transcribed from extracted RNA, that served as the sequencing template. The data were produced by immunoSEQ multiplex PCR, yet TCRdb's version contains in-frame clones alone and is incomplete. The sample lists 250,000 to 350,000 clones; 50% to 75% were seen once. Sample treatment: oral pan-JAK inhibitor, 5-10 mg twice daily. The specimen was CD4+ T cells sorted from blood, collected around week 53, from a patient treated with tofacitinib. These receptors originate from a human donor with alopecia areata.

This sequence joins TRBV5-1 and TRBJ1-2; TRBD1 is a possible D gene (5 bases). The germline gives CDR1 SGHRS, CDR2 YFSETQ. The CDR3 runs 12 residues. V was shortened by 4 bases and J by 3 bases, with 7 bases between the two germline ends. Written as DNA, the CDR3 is TGCGCCAGCAGCCCCAGGGACTATGGCTACACCTTC. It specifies CASSPRDYGYTF.

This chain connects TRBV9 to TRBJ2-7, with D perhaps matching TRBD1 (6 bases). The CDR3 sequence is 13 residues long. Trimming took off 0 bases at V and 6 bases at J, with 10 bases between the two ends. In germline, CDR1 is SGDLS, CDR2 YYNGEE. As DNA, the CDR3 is TGTGCCAGCAGCGTAGACAGGGCGGCCGAGCAGTACTTC. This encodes CASSVDRAAEQYF.

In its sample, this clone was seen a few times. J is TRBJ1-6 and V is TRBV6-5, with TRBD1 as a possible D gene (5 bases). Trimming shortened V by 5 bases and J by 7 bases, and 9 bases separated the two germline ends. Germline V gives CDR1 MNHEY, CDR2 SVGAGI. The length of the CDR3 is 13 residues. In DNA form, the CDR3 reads TGTGCCAGCAGTGTCAAGGGGAATTCACCCCTCCACTTT. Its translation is CASSVKGNSPLHF.

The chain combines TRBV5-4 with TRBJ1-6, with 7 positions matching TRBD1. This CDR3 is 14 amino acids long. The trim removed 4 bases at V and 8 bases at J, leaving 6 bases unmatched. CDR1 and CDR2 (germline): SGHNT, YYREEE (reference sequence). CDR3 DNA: TGTGCCAGCAGCCTGCAGGGGGGGCATTCACCCCTCCACTTT. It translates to CASSLQGGHSPLHF. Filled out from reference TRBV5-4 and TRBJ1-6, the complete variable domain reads ETGVTQSPTHLIKTRGQQVTLRCSSQSGHNTVSWYQQALGQGPQFIFQYYREEENGRGNFPPRFSGLQFPNYSSELNVNALELDDSALYLCASSLQGGHSPLHFGNGTRLTVT.

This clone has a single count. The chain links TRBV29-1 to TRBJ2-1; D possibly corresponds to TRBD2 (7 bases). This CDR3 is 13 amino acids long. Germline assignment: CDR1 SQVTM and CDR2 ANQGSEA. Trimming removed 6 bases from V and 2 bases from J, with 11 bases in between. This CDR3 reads CSVGGLTYNEQFF. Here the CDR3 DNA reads TGCAGCGTCGGGGGGCTCACCTACAATGAGCAGTTCTTC.

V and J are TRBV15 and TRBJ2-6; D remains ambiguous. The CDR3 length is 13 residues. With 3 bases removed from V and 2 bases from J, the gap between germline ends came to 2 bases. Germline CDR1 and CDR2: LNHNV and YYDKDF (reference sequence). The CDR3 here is CATSRTGANVLTF. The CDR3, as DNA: TGTGCCACCAGCAGGACTGGGGCCAACGTCCTGACTTTC.

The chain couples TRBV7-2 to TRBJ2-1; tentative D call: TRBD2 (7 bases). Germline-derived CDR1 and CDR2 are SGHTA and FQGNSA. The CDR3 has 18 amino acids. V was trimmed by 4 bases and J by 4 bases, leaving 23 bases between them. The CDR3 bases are TGTGCCAGCAGCTCCCGAGGGGGTGCTAGCGGACAATACAATGAGCAGTTCTTC. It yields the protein CASSSRGGASGQYNEQFF. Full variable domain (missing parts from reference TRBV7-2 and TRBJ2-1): GAGVSQSPSNKVTEKGKDVELRCDPISGHTALYWYRQSLGQGLEFLIYFQGNSAPDKSGLPSDRFSAERTGGSVSTLTIQRTQQEDSAVYLCASSSRGGASGQYNEQFFGPGTRLTVL.

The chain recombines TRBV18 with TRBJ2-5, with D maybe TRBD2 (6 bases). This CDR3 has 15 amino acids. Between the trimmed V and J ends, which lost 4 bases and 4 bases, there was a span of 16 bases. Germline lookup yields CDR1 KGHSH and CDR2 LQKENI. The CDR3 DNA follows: TGTGCCAGCTCACTTCCCCTAGCGTCCGGAGAGACCCAGTACTTC. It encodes CASSLPLASGETQYF. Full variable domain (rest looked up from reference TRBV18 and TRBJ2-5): NAGVMQNPRHLVRRRGQEARLRCSPMKGHSHVYWYRQLPEEGLKFMVYLQKENIIDESGMPKERFSAEFPKEGPSILRIQQVVRGDSAAYFCASSLPLASGETQYFGPGTRLLVL.

CDR3 in amino acids: CASSPTDSRYGYTF. CDR3 nucleotide sequence: TGTGCCAGCAGCCCAACCGACAGCCGCTATGGCTACACCTTC. The chain employs TRBV13 and TRBJ1-2; D might be TRBD1 (5 bases). The CDR3 runs 14 residues. V was cut by 5 bases and J by 4 bases, with 14 bases left in between. Germline CDR1 reads PRHDT; CDR2 reads FYEKMQ (reference sequence).